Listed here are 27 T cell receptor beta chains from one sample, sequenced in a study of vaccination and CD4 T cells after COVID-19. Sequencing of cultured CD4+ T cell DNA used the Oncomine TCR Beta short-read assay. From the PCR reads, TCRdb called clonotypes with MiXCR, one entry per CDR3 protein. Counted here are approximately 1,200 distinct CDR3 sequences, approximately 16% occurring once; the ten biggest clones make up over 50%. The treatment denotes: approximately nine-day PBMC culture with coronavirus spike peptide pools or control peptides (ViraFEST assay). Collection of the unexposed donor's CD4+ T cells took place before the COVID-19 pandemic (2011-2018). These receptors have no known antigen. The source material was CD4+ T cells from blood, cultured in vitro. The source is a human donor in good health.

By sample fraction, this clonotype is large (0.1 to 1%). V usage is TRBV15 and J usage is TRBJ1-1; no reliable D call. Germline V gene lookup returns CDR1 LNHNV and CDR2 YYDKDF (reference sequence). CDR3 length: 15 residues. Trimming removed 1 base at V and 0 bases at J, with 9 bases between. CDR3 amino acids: CATSRAMGMNTEAFF. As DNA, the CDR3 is TGTGCCACCAGCAGAGCGATGGGTATGAACACTGAAGCTTTCTTT.

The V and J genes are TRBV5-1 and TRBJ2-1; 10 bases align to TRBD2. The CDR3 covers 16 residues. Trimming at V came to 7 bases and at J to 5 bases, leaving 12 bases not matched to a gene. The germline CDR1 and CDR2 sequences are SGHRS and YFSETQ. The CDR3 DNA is TGCGCCAGCGAGGTTGCGGCTAGCGGGAGCAACAATGAGCAGTTCTTC. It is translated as CASEVAASGSNNEQFF.

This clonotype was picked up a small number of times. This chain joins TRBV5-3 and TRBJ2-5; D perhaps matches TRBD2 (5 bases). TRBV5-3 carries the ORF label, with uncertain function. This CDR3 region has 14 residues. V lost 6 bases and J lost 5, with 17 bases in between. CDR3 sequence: CARTEPGPGETQYF. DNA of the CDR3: TGTGCCAGAACCGAGCCCGGGCCGGGGGAGACCCAGTACTTC.

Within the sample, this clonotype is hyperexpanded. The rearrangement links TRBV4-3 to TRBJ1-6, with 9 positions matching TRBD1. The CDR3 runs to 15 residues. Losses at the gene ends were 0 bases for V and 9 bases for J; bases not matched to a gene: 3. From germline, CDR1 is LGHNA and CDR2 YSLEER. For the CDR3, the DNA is TGCGCCAGCAGCCAAGAACGGACAGGGGTTTCACCCCTCCACTTT. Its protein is CASSQERTGVSPLHF.

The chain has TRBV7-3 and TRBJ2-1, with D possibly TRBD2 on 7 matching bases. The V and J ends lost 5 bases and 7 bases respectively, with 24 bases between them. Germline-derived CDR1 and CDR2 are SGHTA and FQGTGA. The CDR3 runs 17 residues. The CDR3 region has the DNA TGTGCCAGCAGCCCACAGGGTTCGGGGGGCCTGTGGAATGAGCAGTTCTTC. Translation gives CASSPQGSGGLWNEQFF.

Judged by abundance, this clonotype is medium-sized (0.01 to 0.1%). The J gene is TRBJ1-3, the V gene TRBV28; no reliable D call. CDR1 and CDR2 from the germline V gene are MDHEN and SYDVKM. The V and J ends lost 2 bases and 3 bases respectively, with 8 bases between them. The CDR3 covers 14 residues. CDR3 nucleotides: TGTGCCAGCAGTTTACTGGGAGGTGGAAACACCATATATTTT. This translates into CASSLLGGGNTIYF.

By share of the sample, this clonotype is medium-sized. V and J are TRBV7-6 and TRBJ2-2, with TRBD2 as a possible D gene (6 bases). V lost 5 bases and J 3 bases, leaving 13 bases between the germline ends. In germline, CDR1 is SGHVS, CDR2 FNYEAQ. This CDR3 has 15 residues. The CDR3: CASSLGPGDTGELFF. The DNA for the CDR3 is TGTGCCAGCAGCCTCGGACCGGGGGACACCGGGGAGCTGTTTTTT.

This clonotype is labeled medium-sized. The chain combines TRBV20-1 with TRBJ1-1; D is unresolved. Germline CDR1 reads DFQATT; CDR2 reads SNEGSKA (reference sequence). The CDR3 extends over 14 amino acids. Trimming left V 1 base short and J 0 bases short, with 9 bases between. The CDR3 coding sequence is TGCAGTGCTAGAGTGGCAGCGATGAACACTGAAGCTTTCTTT. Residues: CSARVAAMNTEAFF.

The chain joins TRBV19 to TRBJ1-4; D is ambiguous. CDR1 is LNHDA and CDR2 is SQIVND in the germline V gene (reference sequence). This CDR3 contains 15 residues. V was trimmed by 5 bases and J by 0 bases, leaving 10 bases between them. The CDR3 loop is CASSATDSTNEKLFF. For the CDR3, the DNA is TGTGCCAGTAGTGCTACAGACTCAACTAATGAAAAACTGTTTTTT. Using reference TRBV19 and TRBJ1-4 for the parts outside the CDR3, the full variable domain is DGGITQSPKYLFRKEGQNVTLSCEQNLNHDAMYWYRQDPGQGLRLIYYSQIVNDFQKGDIAEGYSVSREKKESFPLTVTSAQKNPTAFYLCASSATDSTNEKLFFGSGTQLSVL.

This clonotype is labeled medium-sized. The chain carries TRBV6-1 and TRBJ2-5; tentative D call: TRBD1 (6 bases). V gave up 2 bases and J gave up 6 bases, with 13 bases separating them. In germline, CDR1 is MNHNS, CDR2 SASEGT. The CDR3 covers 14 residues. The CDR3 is CASSETSRGKTQYF. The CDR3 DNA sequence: TGTGCCAGCAGTGAAACGAGCAGGGGAAAGACCCAGTACTTC.

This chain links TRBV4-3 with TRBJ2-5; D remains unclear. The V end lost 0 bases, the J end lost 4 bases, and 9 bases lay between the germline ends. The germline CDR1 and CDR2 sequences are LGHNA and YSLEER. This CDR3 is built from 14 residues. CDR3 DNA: TGCGCCAGCAGCCAAGATTGGCAAGGAGAGACCCAGTACTTC. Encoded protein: CASSQDWQGETQYF.

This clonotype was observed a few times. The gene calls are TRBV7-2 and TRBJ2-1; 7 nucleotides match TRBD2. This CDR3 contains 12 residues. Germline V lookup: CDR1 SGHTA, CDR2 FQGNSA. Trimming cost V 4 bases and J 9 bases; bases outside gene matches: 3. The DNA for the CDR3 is TGTGCCAGCAGCTGGGGGAGGGGTGAGCAGTTCTTC. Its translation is CASSWGRGEQFF.

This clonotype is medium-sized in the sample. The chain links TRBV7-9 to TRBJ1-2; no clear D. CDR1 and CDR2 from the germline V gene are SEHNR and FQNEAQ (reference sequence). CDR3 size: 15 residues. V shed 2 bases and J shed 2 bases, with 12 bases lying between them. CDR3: CASSLQNGMNYGYTF. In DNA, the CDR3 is TGTGCCAGCAGCTTACAAAACGGCATGAACTATGGCTACACCTTC.

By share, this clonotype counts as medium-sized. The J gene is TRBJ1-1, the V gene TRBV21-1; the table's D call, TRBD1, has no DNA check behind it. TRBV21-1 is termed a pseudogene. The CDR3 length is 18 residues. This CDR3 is CASSVRQGRGRMNTEAFF. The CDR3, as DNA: TGTGCCAGCAGCGTTCGACAGGGAAGGGGGCGAATGAACACTGAAGCTTTCTTT.

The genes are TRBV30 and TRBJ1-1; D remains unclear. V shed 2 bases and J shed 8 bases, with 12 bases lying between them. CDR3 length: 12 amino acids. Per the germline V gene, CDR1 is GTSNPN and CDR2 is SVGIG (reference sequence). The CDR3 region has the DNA TGTGCCTGGAGTTTCCGGGCTTCCGAAGCTTTCTTT. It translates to CAWSFRASEAFF.

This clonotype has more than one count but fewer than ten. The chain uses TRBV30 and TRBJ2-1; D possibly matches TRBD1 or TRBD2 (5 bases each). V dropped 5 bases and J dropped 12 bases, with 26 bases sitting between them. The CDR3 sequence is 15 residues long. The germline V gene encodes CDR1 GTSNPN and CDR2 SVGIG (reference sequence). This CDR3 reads CAWGPTEGSPGWQFF. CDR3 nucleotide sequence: TGTGCCTGGGGGCCAACAGAGGGGAGCCCCGGGTGGCAGTTCTTC.

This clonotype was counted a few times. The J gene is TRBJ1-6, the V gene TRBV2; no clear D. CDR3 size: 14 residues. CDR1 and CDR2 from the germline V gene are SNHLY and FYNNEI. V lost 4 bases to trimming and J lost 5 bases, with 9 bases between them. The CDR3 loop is CASSVPANNSPLHF. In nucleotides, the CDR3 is TGTGCCAGCAGTGTGCCAGCGAATAATTCACCCCTCCACTTT.

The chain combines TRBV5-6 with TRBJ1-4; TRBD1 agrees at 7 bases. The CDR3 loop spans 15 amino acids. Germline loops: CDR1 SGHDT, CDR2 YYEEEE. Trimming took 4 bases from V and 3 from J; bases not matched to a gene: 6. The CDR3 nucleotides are TGTGCCAGCAGCCCCCTCCAGGGGGCTAATGAAAAACTGTTTTTT. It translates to CASSPLQGANEKLFF.

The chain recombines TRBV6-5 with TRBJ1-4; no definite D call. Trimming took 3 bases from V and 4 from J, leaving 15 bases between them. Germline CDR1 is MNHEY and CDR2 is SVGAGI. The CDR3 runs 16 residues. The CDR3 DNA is TGTGCCAGCAGTTATACCCGACGACGGCTTAATGAAAAACTGTTTTTT. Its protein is CASSYTRRRLNEKLFF.

Here the CDR3 DNA reads TGCAGCGTTGACAGACAGGGGGATGAGCAGTTCTTC. Protein sequence: CSVDRQGDEQFF. The chain carries TRBV29-1 and TRBJ2-1; TRBD1 matches 9 bases. From germline, CDR1 is SQVTM and CDR2 ANQGSEA. The CDR3 loop spans 12 amino acids. V lost 3 bases, J lost 8 bases, and 2 bases stayed unmatched.

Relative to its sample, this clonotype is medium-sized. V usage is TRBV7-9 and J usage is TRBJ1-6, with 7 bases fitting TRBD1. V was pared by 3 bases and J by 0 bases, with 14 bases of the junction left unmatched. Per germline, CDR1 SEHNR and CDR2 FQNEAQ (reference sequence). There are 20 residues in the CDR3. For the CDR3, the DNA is TGTGCCAGCAGCTTGAGGCCCTTGACAGGGCCCCGCTCCTATAATTCACCCCTCCACTTT. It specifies CASSLRPLTGPRSYNSPLHF. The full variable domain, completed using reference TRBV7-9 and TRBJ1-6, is DTGVSQNPRHKITKRGQNVTFRCDPISEHNRLYWYRQTLGQGPEFLTYFQNEAQLEKSRLLSDRFSAERPKGSFSTLEIQRTEQGDSAMYLCASSLRPLTGPRSYNSPLHFGNGTRLTVT.

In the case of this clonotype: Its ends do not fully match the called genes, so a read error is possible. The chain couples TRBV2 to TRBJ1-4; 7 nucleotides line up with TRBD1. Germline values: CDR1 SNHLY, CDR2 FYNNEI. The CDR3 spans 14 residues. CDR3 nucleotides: TGTGCCAGCAGCCGACAGGGACCCAATGAAAAACTGTCTTTT. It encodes CASSRQGPNEKLSF.

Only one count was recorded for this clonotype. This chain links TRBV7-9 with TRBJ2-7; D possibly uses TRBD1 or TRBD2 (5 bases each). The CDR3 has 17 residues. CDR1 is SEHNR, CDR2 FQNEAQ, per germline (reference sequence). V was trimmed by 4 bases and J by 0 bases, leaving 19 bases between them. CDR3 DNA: TGTGCCAGCAGCTGTTTTACCCGGGACGTCAGCTCCTACGAGCAGTACTTC. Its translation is CASSCFTRDVSSYEQYF.

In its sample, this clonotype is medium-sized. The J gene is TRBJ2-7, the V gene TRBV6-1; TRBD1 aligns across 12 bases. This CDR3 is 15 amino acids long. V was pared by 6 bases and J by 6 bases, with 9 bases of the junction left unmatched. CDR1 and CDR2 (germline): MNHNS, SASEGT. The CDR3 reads CASRPRDRGPGEQYF. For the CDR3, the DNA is TGTGCCAGCAGGCCCAGGGACAGGGGGCCGGGCGAGCAGTACTTC.

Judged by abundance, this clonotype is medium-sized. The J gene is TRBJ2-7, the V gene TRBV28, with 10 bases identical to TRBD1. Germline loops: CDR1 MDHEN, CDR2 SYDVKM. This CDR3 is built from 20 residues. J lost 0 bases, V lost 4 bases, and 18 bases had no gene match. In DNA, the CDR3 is TGTGCCAGCAGTTACCCAACCTGGGGACAGGGGTTATCGGACTCCTACGAGCAGTACTTC. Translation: CASSYPTWGQGLSDSYEQYF.

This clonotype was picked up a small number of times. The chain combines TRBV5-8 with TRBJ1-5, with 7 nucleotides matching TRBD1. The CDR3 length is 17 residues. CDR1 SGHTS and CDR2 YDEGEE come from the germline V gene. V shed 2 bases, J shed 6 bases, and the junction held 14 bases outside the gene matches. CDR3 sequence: CASSLQGFRFSGQPQHF. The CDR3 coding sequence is TGTGCCAGCAGCTTACAGGGGTTCAGGTTTAGTGGTCAGCCCCAGCATTTT.

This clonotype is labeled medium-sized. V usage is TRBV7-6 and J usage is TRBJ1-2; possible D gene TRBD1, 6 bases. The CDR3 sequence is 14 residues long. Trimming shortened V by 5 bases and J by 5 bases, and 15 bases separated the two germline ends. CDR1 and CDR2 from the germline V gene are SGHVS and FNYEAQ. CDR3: CASSQLDRTYGYTF. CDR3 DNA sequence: TGTGCCAGCAGCCAACTGGACAGAACGTATGGCTACACCTTC.